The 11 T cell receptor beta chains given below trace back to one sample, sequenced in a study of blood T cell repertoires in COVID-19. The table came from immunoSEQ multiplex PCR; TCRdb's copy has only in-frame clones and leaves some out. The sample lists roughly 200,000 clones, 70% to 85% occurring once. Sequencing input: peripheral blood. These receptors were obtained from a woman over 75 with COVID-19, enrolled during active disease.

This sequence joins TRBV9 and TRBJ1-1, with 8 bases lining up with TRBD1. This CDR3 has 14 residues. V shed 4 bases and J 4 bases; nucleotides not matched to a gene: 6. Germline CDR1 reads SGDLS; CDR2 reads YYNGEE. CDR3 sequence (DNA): TGTGCCAGCAGCCTTACAGGGGGAAGCACTGAAGCTTTCTTT. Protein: CASSLTGGSTEAFF.

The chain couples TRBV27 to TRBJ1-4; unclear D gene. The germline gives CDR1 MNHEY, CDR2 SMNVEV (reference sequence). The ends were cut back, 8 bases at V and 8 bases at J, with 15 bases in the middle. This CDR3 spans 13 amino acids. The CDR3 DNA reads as TGTGCCAGCGGACTACTTATGGGCGAAAAACTGTTTTTT. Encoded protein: CASGLLMGEKLFF.

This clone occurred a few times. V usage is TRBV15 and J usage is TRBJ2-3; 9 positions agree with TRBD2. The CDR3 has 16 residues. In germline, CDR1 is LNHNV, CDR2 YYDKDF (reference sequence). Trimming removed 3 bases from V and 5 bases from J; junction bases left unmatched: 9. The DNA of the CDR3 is TGTGCCACCAGCAGCCCCTTAGCGGGAGCGGGAGATACGCAGTATTTT. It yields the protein CATSSPLAGAGDTQYF.

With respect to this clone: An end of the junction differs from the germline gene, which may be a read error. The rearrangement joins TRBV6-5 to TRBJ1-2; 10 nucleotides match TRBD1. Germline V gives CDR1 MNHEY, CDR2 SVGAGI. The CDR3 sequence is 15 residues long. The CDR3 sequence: CASSNSGTGDYGYTF. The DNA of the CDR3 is TGTGCCAGCAGTAACTCCGGGACAGGGGACTATGGCTACACCTTC.

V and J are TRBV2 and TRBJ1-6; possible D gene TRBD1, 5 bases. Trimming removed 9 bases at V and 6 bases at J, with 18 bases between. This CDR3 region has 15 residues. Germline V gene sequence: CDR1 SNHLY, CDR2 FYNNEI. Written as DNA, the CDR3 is TGTGCCAGTCTTCCTGACAGAAGTTTTAATTCACCCCTCCACTTT. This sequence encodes CASLPDRSFNSPLHF.

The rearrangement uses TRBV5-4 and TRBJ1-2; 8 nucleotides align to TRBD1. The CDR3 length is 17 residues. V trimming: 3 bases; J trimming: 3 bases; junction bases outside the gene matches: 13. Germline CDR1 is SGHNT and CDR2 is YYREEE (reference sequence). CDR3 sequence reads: CASSWNTGTGLDYGYTF. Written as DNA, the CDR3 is TGTGCCAGCAGCTGGAATACCGGGACAGGATTAGACTATGGCTACACCTTC.

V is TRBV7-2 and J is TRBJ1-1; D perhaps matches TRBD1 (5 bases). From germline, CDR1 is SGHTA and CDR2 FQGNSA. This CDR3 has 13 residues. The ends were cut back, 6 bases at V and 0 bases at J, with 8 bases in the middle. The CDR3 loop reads CASRDRLNTEAFF. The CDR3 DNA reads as TGTGCCAGCAGAGACAGATTGAACACTGAAGCTTTCTTT.

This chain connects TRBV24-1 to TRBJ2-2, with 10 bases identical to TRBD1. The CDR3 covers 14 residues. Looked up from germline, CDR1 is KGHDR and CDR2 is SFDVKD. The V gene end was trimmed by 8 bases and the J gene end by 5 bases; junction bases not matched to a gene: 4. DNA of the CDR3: TGTGCCACCACCGGGACAGGGGATACCGGGGAGCTGTTTTTT. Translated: CATTGTGDTGELFF.

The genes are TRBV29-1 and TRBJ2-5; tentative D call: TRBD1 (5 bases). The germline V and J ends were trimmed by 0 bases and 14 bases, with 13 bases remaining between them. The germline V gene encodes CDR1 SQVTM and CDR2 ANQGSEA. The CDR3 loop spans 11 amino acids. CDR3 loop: CSVEDPRTHYF. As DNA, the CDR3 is TGCAGCGTTGAAGATCCCCGGACACACTACTTC. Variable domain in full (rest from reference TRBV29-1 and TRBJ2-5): SAVISQKPSRDICQRGTSLTIQCQVDSQVTMMFWYRQQPGQSLTLIATANQGSEATYESGFVIDKFPISRPNLTFSTLTVSNMSPEDSSIYLCSVEDPRTHYFGPGTRLLVL.

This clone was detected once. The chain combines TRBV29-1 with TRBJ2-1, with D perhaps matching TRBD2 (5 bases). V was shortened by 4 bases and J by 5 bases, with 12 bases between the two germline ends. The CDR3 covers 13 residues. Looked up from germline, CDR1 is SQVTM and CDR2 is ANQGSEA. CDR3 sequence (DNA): TGCAGCGTTGTGCAGAGGCGGGACAATGAGCAGTTCTTC. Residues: CSVVQRRDNEQFF.

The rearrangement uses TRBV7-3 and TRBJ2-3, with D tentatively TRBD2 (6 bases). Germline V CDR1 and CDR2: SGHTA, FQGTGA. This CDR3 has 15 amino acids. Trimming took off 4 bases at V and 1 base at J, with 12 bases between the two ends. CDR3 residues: CASSYRESGTDTQYF. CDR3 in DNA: TGTGCCAGCAGCTATCGGGAGTCGGGCACAGATACGCAGTATTTT.